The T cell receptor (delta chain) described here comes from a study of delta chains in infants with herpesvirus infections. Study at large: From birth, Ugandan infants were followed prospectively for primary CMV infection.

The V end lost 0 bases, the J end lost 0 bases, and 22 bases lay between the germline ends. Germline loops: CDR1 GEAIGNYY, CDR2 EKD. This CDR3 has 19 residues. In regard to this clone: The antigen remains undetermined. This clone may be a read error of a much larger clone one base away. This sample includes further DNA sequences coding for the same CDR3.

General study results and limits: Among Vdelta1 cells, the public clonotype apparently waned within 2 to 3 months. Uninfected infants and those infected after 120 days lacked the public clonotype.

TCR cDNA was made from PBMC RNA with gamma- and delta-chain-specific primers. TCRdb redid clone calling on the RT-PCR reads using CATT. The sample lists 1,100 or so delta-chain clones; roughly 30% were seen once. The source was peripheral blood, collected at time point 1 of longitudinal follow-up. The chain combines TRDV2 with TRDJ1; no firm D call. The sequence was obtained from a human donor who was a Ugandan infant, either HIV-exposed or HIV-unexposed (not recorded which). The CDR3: CACDTEVWYGLGNTDKLIF. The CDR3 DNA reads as TGTGCCTGTGACACCGAAGTATGGTACGGGTTGGGAAACACCGATAAACTCATCTTT.